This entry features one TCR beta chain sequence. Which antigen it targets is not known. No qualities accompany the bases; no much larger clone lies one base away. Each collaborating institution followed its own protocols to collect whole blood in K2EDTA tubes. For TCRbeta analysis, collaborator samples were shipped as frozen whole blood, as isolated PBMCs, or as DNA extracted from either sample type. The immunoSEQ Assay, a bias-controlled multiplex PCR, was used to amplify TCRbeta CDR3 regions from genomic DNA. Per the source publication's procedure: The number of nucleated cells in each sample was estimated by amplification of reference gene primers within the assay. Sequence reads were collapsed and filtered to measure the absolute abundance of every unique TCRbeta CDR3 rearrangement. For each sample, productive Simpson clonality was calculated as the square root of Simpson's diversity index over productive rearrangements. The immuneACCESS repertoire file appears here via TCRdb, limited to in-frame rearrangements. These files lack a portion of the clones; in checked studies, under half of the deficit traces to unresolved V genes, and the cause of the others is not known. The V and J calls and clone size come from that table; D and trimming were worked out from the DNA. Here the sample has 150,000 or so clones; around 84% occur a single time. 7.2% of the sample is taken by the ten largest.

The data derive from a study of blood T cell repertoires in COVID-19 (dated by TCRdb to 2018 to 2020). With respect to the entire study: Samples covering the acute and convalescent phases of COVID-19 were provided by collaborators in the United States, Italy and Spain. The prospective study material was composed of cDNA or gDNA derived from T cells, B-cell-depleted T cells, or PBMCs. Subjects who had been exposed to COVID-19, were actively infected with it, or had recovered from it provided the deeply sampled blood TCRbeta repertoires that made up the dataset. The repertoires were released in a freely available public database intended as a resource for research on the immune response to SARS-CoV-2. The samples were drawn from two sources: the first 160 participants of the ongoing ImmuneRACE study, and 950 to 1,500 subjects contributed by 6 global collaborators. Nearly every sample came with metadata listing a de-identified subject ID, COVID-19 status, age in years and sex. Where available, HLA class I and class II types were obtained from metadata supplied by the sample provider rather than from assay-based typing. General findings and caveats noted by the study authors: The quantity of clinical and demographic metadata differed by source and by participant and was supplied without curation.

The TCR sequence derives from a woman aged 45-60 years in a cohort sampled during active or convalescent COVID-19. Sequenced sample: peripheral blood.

The nucleotide sequence reads as follows: TGTGCCAGCACCGGGACTTATGCAGATACGCAGTATTTT. This translates into CASTGTYADTQYF. The chain is encoded by TRBV7-2 joined to TRBJ2-3; a weak D assignment points to TRBD2 (6 bases agree). The germline V gene gives CDR1 as SGHTA and CDR2 as FQGNSA. Trimming costs V 7 bases and J 4 bases, and their ends lie 12 bases apart. The CDR3 runs 13 amino acids, cysteine and phenylalanine included. The sequence is cut down to CDR3 DNA, 39 bases in frame from base 1.